These T cell receptor beta chains were read from a single sample in a study of blood T cell repertoires in COVID-19. This table comes from immunoSEQ multiplex PCR, and its TCRdb copy is limited to in-frame clones, with some not included. The profile covers tens of thousands of clones, with roughly 80% appearing a single time and roughly 30% taken by the ten largest. The sequenced material came from peripheral blood. The receptors derive from a woman of 80 years or more with acute or convalescent COVID-19. Both conserved end residues are trimmed from each CDR3. A D gene is named only where the DNA matches it firmly.

V gene | D gene | CDR3 protein
TRBV2 | - | ASSRGAQIETQY
TRBV5-1 | TRBD1 | ASSSNRGRETQY
TRBV5-1 | TRBD1 | ASSLAGTGGGYT
TRBV28 | TRBD1 | ASSRGTGRNTIY
TRBV15 | TRBD2 | ATSSLKGLAGSETQY
TRBV5-1 | TRBD2 | ASSLAGLAGPTRYEQY
TRBV11-2 | - | ASSSDEQY
TRBV24-1 | - | ATSAGLRSGAGDTQY
TRBV4-2 | TRBD1 | ASSASRDRAYTPYEQY
TRBV19 | - | ASTQEEGFYGYT
TRBV10-2 | - | ASSESQGLIYGYT
TRBV6-2/TRBV6-3 | TRBD2 | ASSRTSGSRRNEQY
TRBV19 | TRBD1 | ASSRGTGGLSYEQY
TRBV19 | TRBD1 | ASSPGGTEEKLF
TRBV5-6 | - | ASSPPGSGANVLT
TRBV5-6 | TRBD2 | ASSPRASGSRADTQY
TRBV6-6 | - | ASSPEAQPQH
TRBV25-1 | TRBD2 | ASTPGGSTGELF
TRBV28 | TRBD1 | ASSPQDRGGNTIY
TRBV5-5 | TRBD1 | ASSVTGGSSNQPQH
TRBV4-1 | TRBD1 | ASSQETGGNEQF
TRBV9 | - | ASSGRDEWF
TRBV18 | - | ASSPLSEETQY
TRBV10-3 | TRBD2 | AISESFSGRGGEQY
TRBV9 | TRBD1 | ASSVARTGGADTQY
TRBV5-1 | TRBD2 | ASSPLAGGPREQY
TRBV5-1 | - | ASSLAPGKETQY
TRBV6-5 | TRBD1 | ASLGQGDLALH
TRBV3-1/TRBV3-2 | - | ASSLVEGEAF
TRBV5-1 | - | ASRLLTENTEAF
TRBV19 | - | ASTSPSTDTQY
TRBV20-1 | - | SASLQGSGNTIY
TRBV19 | TRBD1 | ASSTGTGSNEQF
TRBV5-1 | TRBD1 | ASSSGTGNQPQH
TRBV27 | - | ASTTQGRGRADTQY
TRBV4-3 | - | ASSQGVSRTNTGELF
TRBV10-3 | TRBD1 | AISDQGQGVQY
TRBV5-1 | - | ASSLEAGVVSGYT
TRBV18 | - | ASSEASPVYTPTVRSQH
TRBV19 | - | ASSFSGEVYNEQF
TRBV24-1 | - | ATRSAANTEAF
TRBV7-2 | TRBD1 | ASSFGTGSAYEQY
TRBV12-3/TRBV12-4 | - | ASSNGNYGYT
TRBV9 | TRBD2 | ASSASSGRAGTDTQY